This entry is about one T cell receptor (beta chain). Authors' methods: Amplification with reference gene primers provided the estimates of nucleated cell counts. The method was immunoSEQ multiplex PCR; TCRdb's version includes in-frame clones alone and lacks a portion of them. The V and J calls and clone size come from that table; D and trimming were worked out from the DNA. The sample lists 200,000 to 250,000 clones; 80% were seen once. The sample comes from a study of blood T cell repertoires in COVID-19. Study-wide context: Material from acute and convalescent COVID-19 was sourced from the United States, Italy and Spain. T cells, B-cell-depleted T cells, or PBMCs supplied cDNA or gDNA.

This CDR3 has 15 amino acids. Trimming cost V 6 bases and J 2 bases; bases outside gene matches: 7. Germline-derived CDR1 and CDR2 are KGHSH and LQKENI. Sequenced input: peripheral blood. The sequence derives from a woman aged 70-85 years with acute or convalescent COVID-19. The J gene is TRBJ2-1, the V gene TRBV18, with TRBD1 matching 7 bases. The CDR3 spells CASSRQGFTYNEQFF. The DNA of the CDR3 is TGTGCCAGCTCGCGACAGGGTTTCACCTACAATGAGCAGTTCTTC.